One and the same sample provided the 27 T cell receptor beta chains below, sequenced in a study of shared T cell receptors in the human thymus. Sequencing used immunoSEQ multiplex PCR; TCRdb keeps in-frame clones, though not all of them. The top ten hold just under 0.0095% of the sample, which has about 710,000 clones, around 87% seen once. These same records also appear under a second study, on human thymus T cells.

The source material was thymocytes. The receptor source for this set is a boy under two years old with a congenital heart defect.

This clone was counted between two and nine times. The chain employs TRBV7-9 and TRBJ2-5, with 13 bases matching TRBD2. CDR1 is SEHNR and CDR2 is FQNEAQ in the germline V gene (reference sequence). The trim removed 7 bases at V and 4 bases at J, leaving 6 bases unmatched. The CDR3 spans 15 residues. CDR3 sequence: CASIGLAGVVETQYF. Written as DNA, the CDR3 is TGTGCCAGCATCGGACTAGCGGGAGTCGTAGAGACCCAGTACTTC. Filled out from reference TRBV7-9 and TRBJ2-5, the complete variable domain reads DTGVSQNPRHKITKRGQNVTFRCDPISEHNRLYWYRQTLGQGPEFLTYFQNEAQLEKSRLLSDRFSAERPKGSFSTLEIQRTEQGDSAMYLCASIGLAGVVETQYFGPGTRLLVL.

This clone has a single count. This chain uses TRBV4-3 with TRBJ2-1, with TRBD2 matching 8 bases. This CDR3 has 15 residues. The V gene end was trimmed by 4 bases and the J gene end by 8 bases; junction bases not matched to a gene: 10. Germline V gene sequence: CDR1 LGHNA, CDR2 YSLEER. The CDR3 here is CASSRGGRMVDEQFF. The CDR3 DNA follows: TGCGCCAGCAGCCGAGGCGGGAGGATGGTAGATGAGCAGTTCTTC.

In this sample, this clone turned up a few times. J is TRBJ1-4 and V is TRBV5-6, with 12 nucleotides matching TRBD1. After removal of 6 bases from V and 7 bases from J, the junction contained 4 bases not matched to a gene. This CDR3 is built from 14 residues. Germline values: CDR1 SGHDT, CDR2 YYEEEE. CDR3 nucleotides: TGTGCCAGCACCGGGACAGGGGGCAGTGAAAAACTGTTTTTT. Protein sequence: CASTGTGGSEKLFF.

The chain has TRBV2 and TRBJ2-2; D is perhaps TRBD1 (6 bases). Germline loops: CDR1 SNHLY, CDR2 FYNNEI. This CDR3 spans 16 amino acids. V was pared by 6 bases and J by 4 bases, with 18 bases between. This CDR3 is CASRQDSERGTGELFF. The CDR3 bases are TGTGCCAGCAGGCAGGACAGCGAGAGGGGCACCGGGGAGCTGTTTTTT. The full variable domain, rest sourced from reference TRBV2 and TRBJ2-2, is EPEVTQTPSHQVTQMGQEVILRCVPISNHLYFYWYRQILGQKVEFLVSFYNNEISEKSEIFDDQFSVERPDGSNFTLKIRSTKLEDSAMYFCASRQDSERGTGELFFGEGSRLTVL.

V is TRBV19 and J is TRBJ2-1; 14 positions match TRBD2. This CDR3 region has 17 residues. Germline-derived CDR1 and CDR2 are LNHDA and SQIVND (reference sequence). With 5 bases clipped from V and 0 bases from J, the junction kept 3 bases outside the gene matches. CDR3 coding DNA: TGTGCCAGTAGTGGACTAGCGGGGGGACCCTCCTACAATGAGCAGTTCTTC. Translating gives CASSGLAGGPSYNEQFF. Combining the CDR3 with reference TRBV19 and TRBJ2-1 gives the whole variable domain DGGITQSPKYLFRKEGQNVTLSCEQNLNHDAMYWYRQDPGQGLRLIYYSQIVNDFQKGDIAEGYSVSREKKESFPLTVTSAQKNPTAFYLCASSGLAGGPSYNEQFFGPGTRLTVL.

The chain uses TRBV15 and TRBJ2-6; no firm D call. V gave up 0 bases and J gave up 0 bases, with 12 bases separating them. The V gene's germline CDR1 is LNHNV and CDR2 YYDKDF (reference sequence). CDR3 length: 18 residues. CDR3 in amino acids: CATSRDTVPSSGANVLTF. CDR3 nucleotides: TGTGCCACCAGCAGAGATACGGTCCCAAGCTCTGGGGCCAACGTCCTGACTTTC. Full variable domain (outside the CDR3, taken from reference TRBV15 and TRBJ2-6): DAMVIQNPRYQVTQFGKPVTLSCSQTLNHNVMYWYQQKSSQAPKLLFHYYDKDFNNEADTPDNFQSRRPNTSFCFLDIRSPGLGDTAMYLCATSRDTVPSSGANVLTFGAGSRLTVL.

The CDR3 reads CASSITTGREGETQYF. CDR3 coding DNA: TGTGCCAGCAGCATCACCACGGGGCGGGAGGGCGAGACCCAGTACTTC. The V gene is TRBV7-8, the J gene TRBJ2-5; 9 bases are shared with TRBD2. The CDR3 covers 16 residues. J gave up 5 bases and V 5 bases, and 12 bases lay outside the gene matches. Germline CDR1 SGHVS, CDR2 FQNEAQ.

This rearrangement joins TRBV5-1 to TRBJ2-3, with 9 positions matching TRBD1. The junction had 27 bases not matched to a gene; V was cut back by 2 bases and J by 2 bases. Per the germline V gene, CDR1 is SGHRS and CDR2 is YFSETQ. The CDR3 length is 23 residues. CDR3: CASSLNCPRTGDIAGPYTDTQYF. The CDR3 nucleotides are TGCGCCAGCAGCTTAAATTGCCCCCGGACAGGGGATATTGCGGGACCATACACAGATACGCAGTATTTT.

This chain links TRBV4-1 with TRBJ2-1; D perhaps matches TRBD1 (7 bases). V lost 0 bases and J 4 bases, leaving 16 bases between the germline ends. The CDR3 sequence is 17 residues long. The germline V gene encodes CDR1 MGHRA and CDR2 YSYEKL. The CDR3 region is CASSQESGGTAYNEQFF. CDR3 sequence (DNA): TGCGCCAGCAGCCAAGAAAGTGGGGGGACAGCGTACAATGAGCAGTTCTTC.

This chain joins TRBV28 and TRBJ2-7; 8 bases are a match to TRBD2. This CDR3 spans 19 amino acids. Germline assignment: CDR1 MDHEN and CDR2 SYDVKM. Unmatched junction bases numbered 25, after V lost 6 bases and J lost 6 bases. This CDR3 reads CASSHAQRGGKPLKIEQYF. CDR3 in DNA: TGTGCCAGCAGCCATGCCCAACGGGGGGGGAAGCCCCTCAAGATCGAGCAGTACTTC.

The V call is TRBV18, the J call TRBJ1-5; possibly TRBD1 for D (5 bases). The CDR3 loop spans 17 amino acids. The germline gives CDR1 KGHSH, CDR2 LQKENI. V shed 5 bases and J shed 3 bases, with 20 bases lying between them. CDR3 region: CASSSTGGAGHNQPQHF. CDR3 nucleotides: TGTGCCAGCTCAAGTACGGGGGGAGCAGGTCACAATCAGCCCCAGCATTTT.

The chain employs TRBV25-1 and TRBJ2-7, with 11 positions matching TRBD2. J lost 7 bases, V lost 6 bases, and 5 bases had no gene match. Germline V gene sequence: CDR1 MGHDK, CDR2 SYGVNS. This CDR3 contains 13 residues. CDR3 DNA sequence: TGTGCCAGCAGCAGACTAGCGGGGCAGGAGCAGTACTTC. Translation: CASSRLAGQEQYF.

This chain uses TRBV19 with TRBJ1-6; 9 bases align to TRBD1. Looked up from germline, CDR1 is LNHDA and CDR2 is SQIVND (reference sequence). The CDR3 runs 14 residues. The J segment lost 10 bases and the V segment lost 6 bases, leaving 7 bases of the junction unmatched. The CDR3 spells CASRLGQGASPLHF. For the CDR3, the DNA is TGTGCCAGTAGATTGGGACAGGGTGCCTCACCCCTCCACTTT.

In its sample, this clone was seen once. This chain uses TRBV6-1 with TRBJ1-5; tentatively, D is TRBD1 (5 bases). The CDR3 has 17 amino acids. CDR1 is MNHNS and CDR2 is SASEGT in the germline V gene. Trimming removed 1 base from V and 1 base from J, with 14 bases in between. CDR3 DNA sequence: TGTGCCAGCAGTGAAGTTCCGGGGGGGGTGAGCAATCAGCCCCAGCATTTT. Amino acid sequence: CASSEVPGGVSNQPQHF.

The chain is built from TRBV14 and TRBJ1-1; 7 bases are shared with TRBD1. This CDR3 spans 14 amino acids. Per the germline V gene, CDR1 is SGHDN and CDR2 is FVKESK. Trimming cost V 4 bases and J 6 bases; bases outside gene matches: 8. CDR3 coding DNA: TGTGCCAGCAGCCGGGACAGACTAAACGCTGAAGCTTTCTTT. Amino acids: CASSRDRLNAEAFF.

This rearrangement joins TRBV28 to TRBJ1-5; perhaps TRBD1 as D (5 bases). The CDR3 loop spans 17 amino acids. The germline V gene has CDR1 MDHEN and CDR2 SYDVKM. The V and J ends lost 3 bases and 0 bases respectively, with 15 bases between them. The CDR3 nucleotides are TGTGCCAGCAGTTTGTGGACACTTAATTATAGCAATCAGCCCCAGCATTTT. Its translation is CASSLWTLNYSNQPQHF.

The gene calls are TRBV7-2 and TRBJ1-5; TRBD1 aligns across 9 bases. Trimming removed 5 bases from V and 3 bases from J; junction bases left unmatched: 5. The CDR3 is 15 amino acids. The germline V gene has CDR1 SGHTA and CDR2 FQGNSA. CDR3 amino acids: CASSRDRENNQPQHF. The CDR3 DNA reads as TGTGCCAGCAGCCGGGACAGGGAGAACAATCAGCCCCAGCATTTT.

The chain couples TRBV13 to TRBJ2-2; 7 bases map to TRBD2. Germline values: CDR1 PRHDT, CDR2 FYEKMQ (reference sequence). The junction had 6 bases not matched to a gene; V was cut back by 4 bases and J by 1 base. CDR3 length equals 16 residues. The CDR3 is CASSSRGRVNTGELFF. CDR3 nucleotide sequence: TGTGCCAGCAGCTCCCGAGGGAGGGTGAACACCGGGGAGCTGTTTTTT.

This chain joins TRBV9 and TRBJ2-6; possible D gene TRBD1, 6 bases. CDR3 length: 18 amino acids. V gave up 0 bases and J gave up 2 bases, with 15 bases separating them. CDR1 and CDR2 (germline): SGDLS, YYNGEE. CDR3 sequence (DNA): TGTGCCAGCAGCGTAGTGCAGGGGCTAGAACCTGGGGCCAACGTCCTGACTTTC. Protein: CASSVVQGLEPGANVLTF.

This chain uses TRBV15 with TRBJ2-7; 8 bases line up with TRBD1. V lost 3 bases and J lost 0; bases outside the gene matches: 10. The CDR3 is 17 residues long. Germline V lookup: CDR1 LNHNV, CDR2 YYDKDF (reference sequence). CDR3 in amino acids: CATSSIVKTGVSYEQYF. CDR3 nucleotides: TGTGCCACCAGCAGTATAGTTAAGACAGGGGTCTCCTACGAGCAGTACTTC.

The chain carries TRBV14 and TRBJ2-5, with a weak D call TRBD2 (6 bases). Germline-derived CDR1 and CDR2 are SGHDN and FVKESK. This CDR3 is built from 14 residues. Trimming took 1 base from V and 3 from J, leaving 9 bases between them. The CDR3 DNA is TGTGCCAGCAGCCAAGGGCGACTAGAAGAGACCCAGTACTTC. Translating it yields CASSQGRLEETQYF.

The V gene is TRBV7-9, the J gene TRBJ1-2; possible D gene TRBD1, 5 bases. Germline V gene sequence: CDR1 SEHNR, CDR2 FQNEAQ (reference sequence). The CDR3 consists of 16 residues. Trimming pared 5 bases from V and 4 bases from J, leaving 20 bases between. The CDR3 loop reads CASSGVDSVLRYGYTF. The CDR3 region has the DNA TGTGCCAGCAGCGGAGTAGACAGTGTTCTTCGCTATGGCTACACCTTC.

The DNA of the CDR3 is TGTGCCAGCAGCCAAGGGGGACTAGCACTATACGAGCAGTACTTC. Translation gives CASSQGGLALYEQYF. The chain combines TRBV21-1 with TRBJ2-7; no DNA check was done on the table's D call, TRBD2. TRBV21-1 counts as a pseudogene. CDR3 length equals 15 residues.

CDR3 DNA sequence: TGTGCCACCACAATAGCGGGAGTGGAGACCCAGTACTTC. It encodes CATTIAGVETQYF. The chain recombines TRBV6-1 with TRBJ2-5; 9 positions agree with TRBD2. The CDR3 extends over 13 amino acids. V dropped 10 bases and J dropped 5; count of bases not matched to a gene: 8. CDR1 and CDR2 from the germline V gene are MNHNS and SASEGT.

V is TRBV4-3 and J is TRBJ2-7, with TRBD2 as a possible D gene (6 bases). Germline CDR1 reads LGHNA; CDR2 reads YSLEER. This CDR3 contains 16 residues. V was trimmed by 0 bases and J by 2 bases, leaving 14 bases between them. The DNA of the CDR3 is TGCGCCAGCAGCCAAGATTGGAGGGATATTCCCTACGAGCAGTACTTC. Protein product: CASSQDWRDIPYEQYF.

The gene calls are TRBV28 and TRBJ2-7; 9 bases are shared with TRBD1. CDR1 and CDR2 from the germline V gene are MDHEN and SYDVKM. Trimming at V came to 5 bases and at J to 6 bases, leaving 11 bases not matched to a gene. The CDR3 spans 15 residues. CDR3 in DNA: TGTGCCAGCAGTGCTCCGGGACAGGGATTCTTCGAGCAGTACTTC. Amino acid sequence: CASSAPGQGFFEQYF.

CDR3 nucleotides: TGTGCCAGCAGCTTGGGGGGGGACTATGGCTACACCTTC. Translating it yields CASSLGGDYGYTF. The gene calls are TRBV5-6 and TRBJ1-2, with D maybe TRBD1 (5 bases). The length of the CDR3 is 13 residues. V gave up 0 bases and J gave up 3 bases, with 6 bases separating them. Germline CDR1 reads SGHDT; CDR2 reads YYEEEE. Using reference TRBV5-6 and TRBJ1-2 for the parts outside the CDR3, the full variable domain is DAGVTQSPTHLIKTRGQQVTLRCSPKSGHDTVSWYQQALGQGPQFIFQYYEEEERQRGNFPDRFSGHQFPNYSSELNVNALLLGDSALYLCASSLGGDYGYTFGSGTRLTVV.